This entry features one T cell receptor beta chain sequence. Its target is unknown. The data originate from a study of T cells in Graves' hyperthyroidism and ophthalmopathy. Based on clinical symptoms, serum thyroxine and TRAb, thyroid ultrasound and orbital computed tomography, diagnoses were reached. Amplification targeted TCR beta CDR3 regions from RNA transcripts. HTBI primers drove first-round RT-PCR of the TCR CDR3. TCRdb reprocessed the multiplex PCR reads via MiXCR and lists one record per CDR3 protein. This sample has about 400,000 distinct CDR3 sequences, with less than 20% found just once. The germline V gene encodes CDR1 LGHDT and CDR2 YNNKEL (reference sequence). The ends lost 4 bases at V and 3 bases at J; junction bases unmatched: 8. CDR3 length: 18 amino acids. Study results and caveats: Most clonotypes expanded in thyroid above 0.001 were likewise present in blood. A model of 13 V-J features distinguished ophthalmopathy from stable hyperthyroidism. The model foresaw ophthalmopathy a median around seven months prior to onset.

This sequence was found in a woman under 30 with Graves' hyperthyroidism. The J gene is TRBJ2-3, the V gene TRBV3-1, with 15 bases matching TRBD2. Sequencing was carried out using blood. The CDR3 loop reads CASSRTSGRVARTDTQYF. CDR3 coding DNA: TGTGCCAGCAGCCGGACTAGCGGGAGGGTGGCTAGGACAGATACGCAGTATTTT.